The 25 T cell receptor beta chains in this list originate from one sample, sequenced in a study of T cells in Graves' hyperthyroidism and ophthalmopathy (dated by TCRdb to about 2019). The library was produced with multiplex PCR. The run used an Illumina HiSeq 2000. The TCR beta CDR3 regions were amplified from RNA transcripts. The first round of RT-PCR for the TCR CDR3 was performed with the HTBI primer set and the Qiagen OneStep RT-PCR kit. The public reads were quality trimmed at Q25 with fastp and then assembled into clones with MiXCR by TCRdb, keeping productive beta chains. Rows are combined by CDR3 protein, so each entry shows the most common genes and DNA. The sample table records 600,000 to 750,000 distinct CDR3 sequences; roughly 17% of these occur just once. 15% to 18% of the sample comes from the top ten. Sequencing input: blood. The receptor source for this set is a man over 45 with Graves' hyperthyroidism.

This clonotype came up a few times. This chain connects TRBV28 to TRBJ2-1, with D possibly being TRBD1 or TRBD2 (5 bases each). The CDR3 loop spans 14 amino acids. CDR1 is MDHEN and CDR2 is SYDVKM in the germline V gene. V lost 1 base and J 7 bases, leaving 11 bases between the germline ends. Here the CDR3 reads CASSLLGELNEQFF. The DNA of the CDR3 is TGTGCCAGCAGTTTATTAGGGGAGCTGAATGAGCAGTTCTTC. Together with reference TRBV28 and TRBJ2-1, the CDR3 gives the full variable domain: DVKVTQSSRYLVKRTGEKVFLECVQDMDHENMFWYRQDPGLGLRLIYFSYDVKMKEKGDIPEGYSVSREKKERFSLILESASTNQTSMYLCASSLLGELNEQFFGPGTRLTVL.

This clonotype appeared a few times. The CDR3 DNA reads as TGCAGTGCCTTAGGGTGGGGATTCCTCGATGAGCAGTTCTTC. Its translation: CSALGWGFLDEQFF. The genes are TRBV20-1 and TRBJ2-1; no definite D call. Germline V lookup: CDR1 DFQATT, CDR2 SNEGSKA (reference sequence). Trimming cost V 6 bases and J 8 bases, with 20 bases left between them. This CDR3 has 14 residues.

The sample holds many counts of this clonotype. The DNA of the CDR3 is TGTGCCAGCAGTTTGGGATCGGGCCTAGGCTACACCTTC. It translates to CASSLGSGLGYTF. J is TRBJ1-2 and V is TRBV12-3 or TRBV12-4; D gene unclear. The V gene lost 3 bases and the J gene lost 8 bases, with 13 bases spanning the gap. The CDR3 is 13 residues long.

The sample holds many counts of this clonotype. This CDR3 is CASRNDRESEWLSTDTQYF. The DNA of the CDR3 is TGTGCCAGCAGAAATGACAGGGAGTCAGAATGGCTATCCACAGATACGCAGTATTTT. The chain couples TRBV12-3 or TRBV12-4 to TRBJ2-3, with 7 nucleotides matching TRBD1. The CDR3 sequence is 19 residues long. Trimming cost V 6 bases and J 2 bases; bases outside gene matches: 20.

This clonotype has a handful of counts. The chain recombines TRBV9 with TRBJ2-5; TRBD1 might be the D (5 bases). Germline CDR1 SGDLS, CDR2 YYNGEE. V was trimmed by 0 bases and J by 5 bases, leaving 11 bases between them. CDR3 length: 14 amino acids. CDR3 sequence reads: CASSVAGILETQYF. CDR3 bases: TGTGCCAGCAGCGTAGCAGGGATTTTGGAGACCCAGTACTTC. Full variable domain (outside the CDR3, taken from reference TRBV9 and TRBJ2-5): DSGVTQTPKHLITATGQRVTLRCSPRSGDLSVYWYQQSLDQGLQFLIQYYNGEERAKGNILERFSAQQFPDLHSELNLSSLELGDSALYFCASSVAGILETQYFGPGTRLLVL.

This clonotype was seen only a few times. This sequence joins TRBV27 and TRBJ1-1; 7 positions match TRBD1. CDR3 length equals 13 residues. The V and J ends lost 3 bases and 6 bases, in that order; junction bases with no gene match: 4. CDR1 MNHEY and CDR2 SMNVEV come from the germline V gene (reference sequence). The CDR3 region is CASSLWGTAEAFF. For the CDR3, the DNA is TGTGCCAGCAGTTTGTGGGGGACAGCTGAAGCTTTCTTT.

This clonotype showed up many times. The chain has TRBV28 and TRBJ1-2; tentatively, D is TRBD1 (6 bases). Trimming took off 5 bases at V and 8 bases at J, with 15 bases between the two ends. Germline lookup yields CDR1 MDHEN and CDR2 SYDVKM. The CDR3 consists of 13 residues. The CDR3 region is CASSPMYRAGYTF. CDR3 nucleotide sequence: TGTGCCAGCAGTCCGATGTACAGGGCCGGCTACACCTTC.

The sample holds a few counts of this clonotype. CDR3 DNA sequence: TGTGCCAGCACCCCAGGGGCGGCCGCCTCCTACGAGCAGTACTTC. Translated: CASTPGAAASYEQYF. This chain links TRBV28 with TRBJ2-7; maybe TRBD1 (6 bases). V lost 7 bases and J 0 bases, leaving 16 bases between the germline ends. The CDR3 has 15 amino acids. The V gene's germline CDR1 is MDHEN and CDR2 SYDVKM.

This clonotype was detected many times. V usage is TRBV9 and J usage is TRBJ2-2, with D perhaps assigned TRBD1 or TRBD2 (5 bases each). Looked up from germline, CDR1 is SGDLS and CDR2 is YYNGEE. The CDR3 is made up of 17 amino acids. V shed 0 bases and J shed 7 bases, with 19 bases lying between them. CDR3 amino acids: CASSVEPSVGAYGELFF. In nucleotides, the CDR3 is TGTGCCAGCAGCGTAGAACCTTCCGTCGGGGCCTACGGGGAGCTGTTTTTT.

This clonotype was seen repeatedly, ten times or more. As DNA, the CDR3 is TGTGCCAGCAGCTTAGTGGCCGGAGTTCGGGAGATGCGGCTAGAAGAGACCCAGTACTTC. Translation: CASSLVAGVREMRLEETQYF. The chain couples TRBV11-1 to TRBJ2-5; tentative D call: TRBD2 (6 bases). CDR3 size: 20 residues. In germline, CDR1 is SGHAT, CDR2 FQDESV (reference sequence). Trimming left V 1 base short and J 3 bases short, with 27 bases between.

The chain uses TRBV11-2 and TRBJ2-1; 11 nucleotides line up with TRBD2. The CDR3 is made up of 15 amino acids. CDR1 is SGHAT, CDR2 FQNNGV, per germline. The V gene end was trimmed by 1 base and the J gene end by 6 bases; junction bases not matched to a gene: 2. The CDR3 is CASSLVTSGINEQFF. The CDR3 nucleotides read TGTGCCAGCAGCTTAGTGACTAGCGGGATCAATGAGCAGTTCTTC.

This clonotype was found many times. The J gene is TRBJ2-7, the V gene TRBV28; D unclear. The length of the CDR3 is 14 residues. In germline, CDR1 is MDHEN, CDR2 SYDVKM. Trimming took 6 bases from V and 3 from J, leaving 15 bases between them. CDR3 residues: CASRVRVGSYEQYF. The DNA of the CDR3 is TGTGCCAGCAGGGTACGGGTGGGTAGCTACGAGCAGTACTTC.

The sample holds many counts of this clonotype. The chain links TRBV18 to TRBJ1-5; 8 positions match TRBD1. V dropped 6 bases and J dropped 4; count of bases not matched to a gene: 8. This CDR3 has 15 residues. CDR1 is KGHSH and CDR2 is LQKENI in the germline V gene. The DNA for the CDR3 is TGTGCCAGCTCTAACCTTGGGACAGGAAATCAGCCCCAGCATTTT. This codes for CASSNLGTGNQPQHF.

The chain joins TRBV19 to TRBJ1-4; D perhaps matches TRBD1 (5 bases). Germline values: CDR1 LNHDA, CDR2 SQIVND (reference sequence). Trimming stripped 7 bases from V and 8 bases from J, with 17 bases between. The CDR3 is 14 residues long. CDR3 DNA sequence: TGTGCCAGTACCCCGGGGGGTGCAGCCGAAAAACTGTTTTTT. Translating gives CASTPGGAAEKLFF.

This clonotype was recorded a few times. In nucleotides, the CDR3 is TGTGCCAGCAGTTCTAGCGGGAGGGCCCGGGAGCTGTTTTTT. Its translation: CASSSSGRARELFF. The rearrangement links TRBV2 to TRBJ2-2, with 12 nucleotides matching TRBD2. Germline V lookup: CDR1 SNHLY, CDR2 FYNNEI. This CDR3 is 14 amino acids long. V was pared by 5 bases and J by 9 bases, with 4 bases of the junction left unmatched.

This clonotype was observed many times. The chain combines TRBV28 with TRBJ1-4; D ambiguous. CDR3 size: 15 residues. Germline CDR1 reads MDHEN; CDR2 reads SYDVKM. Trimming shortened V by 3 bases and J by 8 bases, and 16 bases separated the two germline ends. CDR3 sequence (DNA): TGTGCCAGCAGTTTTCTGGAGGAGAAGATCGAAAAACTGTTTTTT. As protein: CASSFLEEKIEKLFF.

This clonotype was recorded many times. The chain is built from TRBV5-5 and TRBJ2-5, with D possibly being TRBD1 (6 bases). The V end lost 3 bases, the J end lost 5 bases, and 14 bases lay between the germline ends. This CDR3 has 14 residues. Germline lookup yields CDR1 SGHKS and CDR2 YYEKEE (reference sequence). CDR3 sequence: CASSSPDRMETQYF. CDR3 bases: TGTGCCAGCAGCTCCCCCGACAGGATGGAGACCCAGTACTTC.

The chain has TRBV28 and TRBJ2-1; D perhaps matches TRBD2 (5 bases). Trimming cost V 7 bases and J 4 bases, with 11 bases left between them. CDR3 size: 13 residues. The germline V gene encodes CDR1 MDHEN and CDR2 SYDVKM. CDR3 nucleotide sequence: TGTGCCAGCATCGACGGGGTTTACAATGAGCAGTTCTTC. Translated, it gives CASIDGVYNEQFF.

This sequence joins TRBV5-1 and TRBJ2-6; TRBD2 matches at 10 bases. With 2 bases clipped from V and 0 bases from J, the junction kept 8 bases outside the gene matches. This CDR3 comprises 19 residues. Germline assignment: CDR1 SGHRS and CDR2 YFSETQ. The chain's CDR3 is CASSFTGLAFNSGANVLTF. The CDR3 DNA is TGCGCCAGCAGCTTTACGGGACTAGCGTTCAACTCTGGGGCCAACGTCCTGACTTTC.

The chain has TRBV5-4 and TRBJ2-2; 11 bases are shared with TRBD1. The J segment lost 2 bases and the V segment lost 6 bases, leaving 3 bases of the junction unmatched. The V gene's germline CDR1 is SGHNT and CDR2 YYREEE (reference sequence). This CDR3 has 15 amino acids. In nucleotides, the CDR3 is TGTGCCAGCACCGGGACAGGGGGAAACACCGGGGAGCTGTTTTTT. Translating gives CASTGTGGNTGELFF.

This clonotype was seen only a few times. The chain carries TRBV12-3 or TRBV12-4 and TRBJ2-1; D gene unclear. This CDR3 has 12 residues. With 6 bases removed from V and 10 bases from J, the gap between germline ends came to 13 bases. CDR3 DNA: TGTGCCAGCAGCTCCGGCAGTGGGGAGCAGTTCTTC. It specifies CASSSGSGEQFF.

The chain is built from TRBV19 and TRBJ2-7; D uncertain. This CDR3 comprises 14 residues. V dropped 5 bases and J dropped 2 bases, with 13 bases sitting between them. Germline V gene lookup returns CDR1 LNHDA and CDR2 SQIVND (reference sequence). The CDR3 DNA follows: TGTGCCAGTAGTTTACTCGGACGGACCTACGAGCAGTACTTC. Protein sequence: CASSLLGRTYEQYF.

This clonotype was observed many times. The V gene is TRBV12-5, the J gene TRBJ2-1; 7 bases are shared with TRBD2. CDR1 is LGHNT and CDR2 is FRNRAP in the germline V gene. The CDR3 is 17 residues long. The J segment lost 5 bases and the V segment lost 4 bases, leaving 14 bases of the junction unmatched. The CDR3, as DNA: TGTGCTAGTGGTTCCTCCTCGCGGGAGTTGGTCGACAATGAGCAGTTCTTC. Encoded protein: CASGSSSRELVDNEQFF.

In this sample, this clonotype turned up many times. This chain joins TRBV6-1 and TRBJ2-7; 10 positions agree with TRBD1. Per germline, CDR1 MNHNS and CDR2 SASEGT. The CDR3 loop spans 17 amino acids. Trimming removed 1 base from V and 3 bases from J; junction bases left unmatched: 9. This chain's CDR3 is CASSEGTRDRGIYEQYF. In DNA, the CDR3 is TGTGCCAGCAGTGAAGGTACCCGGGACAGGGGTATCTACGAGCAGTACTTC.

The table lists this clonotype with many counts. The chain combines TRBV10-3 with TRBJ1-1; D unresolved. V was clipped by 0 bases and J by 3 bases, with 11 bases between them. The CDR3 extends over 15 amino acids. Germline CDR1 and CDR2: ENHRY and SYGVKD. CDR3 nucleotide sequence: TGTGCCATCAGTGAGTCGAAGGGTCACGACACTGAAGCTTTCTTT. Encoded protein: CAISESKGHDTEAFF.